This entry is about one T cell receptor (beta chain). Its specific antigen is unknown. It has no much larger one-base neighbor in the sample; base qualities were not kept. The library was produced with the immunoSEQ multiplex PCR assay. To provide template for TCR sequencing, every sample had RNA extracted and reverse transcribed into cDNA. First-strand cDNA was synthesized with SuperScript III using a 2:1 mix of oligo-dT and random hexamers. Amplification bias was assessed with a synthetic immune receptor repertoire, and residual bias was removed computationally. The paper's processing steps were these. After raw reads were preprocessed to remove errors, the CDR3 was defined following IMGT conventions as running from the conserved cysteine to phenylalanine. To get clonality, Shannon entropy was normalized by log2 of the number of productive unique TCRs and the result was subtracted from 1. Whether scalp clones were CD4 or CD8 was inferred by matching scalp TCRbeta sequences against CD4 and CD8 repertoires sorted from blood. The clones in this table, taken by TCRdb from immuneACCESS, are in-frame only. Not every clone is retained; where verified, under half of the shortfall comes from an unresolved V gene, and the cause of the rest is unknown. Clonal size and the V and J genes are those of that table, whereas D and trimming came from the DNA. This sample comprises more than 200,000 clones, roughly two thirds of them detected only once. Approximately 1.2% of the sample goes to the ten largest clones.

The sample comes from a study of CD8+ T cells in alopecia areata (dated by TCRdb to the late 2010s). At the level of the whole study: The treated patients, all with moderate-to-severe alopecia areata, were enrolled in an open-label pilot trial of oral tofacitinib given at 5 to 10 mg twice daily. RNA was obtained with the PAXgene miRNA kit for fixed scalp, the miRNeasy kit for PBMCs, and the RNeasy kit for mouse skin. Tofacitinib was administered for 6 to 18 months, and 6 months of follow-up off drug were then conducted to assess delayed response and recurrence. Biopsies were taken from tofacitinib-treated patients at baseline and again at 4 and 24 weeks into treatment, and several of those patients also had a later scalp biopsy. To study T cell clonal expansion in alopecia areata, the researchers applied high-throughput TCRbeta sequencing to both the C3H/HeJ mouse model and human patients. In humans, TCRbeta sequencing was performed on scalp tissue and on sorted CD4+ and CD8+ peripheral blood T cells from healthy controls and from patients with patchy or totalis/universalis alopecia areata. Amplification of TCRbeta CDR3 regions was done by immunoSEQ multiplex PCR using 35 Vbeta forward primers and 13 Jbeta reverse primers. Scalp clonality was compared among normal scalp (n=4), patchy alopecia areata scalp (n=8), and alopecia totalis/universalis scalp (n=8). The full study reports these points: Compared with normal scalp, lesional scalp, particularly in alopecia totalis/universalis, had higher clonality and more expanded CD8+ clones, which suggests antigenic drive. Shared TCR sequences between patients were less evident than in mice, which may be partly attributable to HLA diversity in the patient population. Unlike mouse skin, which is dominated by gammadelta T cells, normal human skin has resident alphabeta T cells that are also sequenced, and this complicates analysis of the scalp TCR repertoire.

V drops 0 bases and J drops 1 base, leaving 10 bases in between. CDR1 and CDR2 are read off the germline V gene (reference sequence) as SGHNT and YYREEE. Spanning cysteine to phenylalanine, the CDR3 consists of 15 amino acids. Of the read, only the CDR3 DNA is kept; its 45 bases are in frame from base 1. The sample's time point label, in plain terms: baseline before oral tofacitinib. Peripheral blood and lesional scalp punch biopsies were obtained from patients with alopecia areata. PBMCs were isolated by density centrifugation and stained for CD3, CD4 and CD8, and CD4+ and CD8+ T cells were sorted on a FACSAria.

The clonotype was recovered from a human donor with alopecia areata. Specimen: CD4+ T cells sorted from blood, collected at week 0. The sequence is built from TRBV5-4 and TRBJ2-5; the D gene identity is not certain. Here is the DNA: TGTGCCAGCAGCTTGGCAGCGTCGCCCCAAGAGACCCAGTACTTC. Translated, it gives CASSLAASPQETQYF.